The 27 T cell receptor beta chains below were found in one sample sequenced in a study of blood T cell repertoires in COVID-19. Clones were sequenced by immunoSEQ multiplex PCR, and TCRdb holds only the in-frame ones, with some missing. The sample yields 45,000 to 55,000 clones, approximately 87% seen once. Sequencing was carried out using peripheral blood. The receptor set was obtained from a human donor in a cohort sampled during active COVID-19.

The chain links TRBV4-3 to TRBJ2-3; 7 nucleotides align to TRBD2. The V and J ends lost 0 bases and 5 bases, in that order; junction bases with no gene match: 5. This CDR3 spans 15 amino acids. The germline V gene encodes CDR1 LGHNA and CDR2 YSLEER. CDR3 nucleotide sequence: TGCGCCAGCAGCCAAGAATGGGCTAGCGGAGATACGCAGTATTTT. Its protein is CASSQEWASGDTQYF.

This rearrangement joins TRBV9 to TRBJ2-2; 11 bases are a match to TRBD2. The CDR3 runs 16 residues. V was clipped by 3 bases and J by 1 base; unmatched bases: 2. Germline CDR1 SGDLS, CDR2 YYNGEE. The DNA for the CDR3 is TGTGCCAGCAGCGGAGGGACTAGCGGGAACACCGGGGAGCTGTTTTTT. Translating gives CASSGGTSGNTGELFF.

This clone was counted many times. This rearrangement joins TRBV5-5 to TRBJ1-5; D is perhaps TRBD1 (5 bases). The germline V gene encodes CDR1 SGHKS and CDR2 YYEKEE (reference sequence). There are 14 residues in the CDR3. V was shortened by 0 bases and J by 2 bases, with 6 bases between the two germline ends. DNA of the CDR3: TGTGCCAGCAGCTTGGGGGGGGGCAATCAGCCCCAGCATTTT. Its translation: CASSLGGGNQPQHF.

This clone was counted once. The V gene is TRBV7-2, the J gene TRBJ1-2; D gene ambiguous. V lost 7 bases and J 3 bases, leaving 12 bases between the germline ends. The CDR3 sequence is 13 residues long. CDR1 and CDR2 (germline): SGHTA, FQGNSA. For the CDR3, the DNA is TGTGCCAGCACCGGACTATCCTACTATGGCTACACCTTC. Translated, it gives CASTGLSYYGYTF.

The V gene is TRBV7-2, the J gene TRBJ1-1; 8 bases fit TRBD1. The germline gives CDR1 SGHTA, CDR2 FQGNSA. After removal of 4 bases from V and 4 bases from J, the junction contained 2 bases not matched to a gene. The CDR3 covers 13 residues. CDR3 sequence (DNA): TGTGCCAGCAGCTGGACAGGGATCACTGAAGCTTTCTTT. It translates to CASSWTGITEAFF.

The chain is built from TRBV7-6 and TRBJ1-5; 8 bases line up with TRBD1. CDR1 and CDR2 (germline): SGHVS, FNYEAQ. With 1 base clipped from V and 7 bases from J, the junction kept 3 bases outside the gene matches. CDR3 length equals 14 residues. CDR3 DNA sequence: TGTGCCAGCAGCTTAGGACAGGGGTTCCAGCCCCAGCATTTT. As protein: CASSLGQGFQPQHF.

The chain couples TRBV6-6 to TRBJ2-1, with TRBD1 identical over 8 bases. Germline CDR1 and CDR2: MNHNY and SVGAGI (reference sequence). The V segment lost 5 bases and the J segment 5 bases; nucleotides outside the gene matches: 2. The CDR3 has 13 amino acids. The CDR3: CASSLDRDNEQFF. In nucleotides, the CDR3 is TGTGCCAGCAGTCTGGACAGGGACAATGAGCAGTTCTTC.

J is TRBJ2-1 and V is TRBV6-6, with 7 nucleotides matching TRBD1. J was trimmed by 2 bases and V by 8 bases; bases with no gene match: 3. Germline V lookup: CDR1 MNHNY, CDR2 SVGAGI (reference sequence). The CDR3 is 13 residues long. The CDR3 is CASVGTAYNEQFF. CDR3 coding DNA: TGTGCCAGCGTCGGGACAGCCTACAATGAGCAGTTCTTC.

This chain joins TRBV10-3 and TRBJ2-2; weak D call: TRBD2 (6 bases). Trimming cost V 8 bases and J 6 bases, with 13 bases left between them. The CDR3 sequence is 13 residues long. Germline CDR1 ENHRY, CDR2 SYGVKD. CDR3 coding DNA: TGTGCCATCGGTAGCAGGGAGGCCGGGGAGCTGTTTTTT. Residues: CAIGSREAGELFF.

The CDR3 spells CASSLSADPYNEQFF. The CDR3 DNA follows: TGCGCCAGCAGCTTGTCGGCGGATCCCTACAATGAGCAGTTCTTC. The chain employs TRBV5-1 and TRBJ2-1; D is ambiguous. The germline CDR1 and CDR2 sequences are SGHRS and YFSETQ. This CDR3 is built from 15 residues. V was shortened by 1 base and J by 2 bases, with 10 bases between the two germline ends.

V is TRBV5-6 and J is TRBJ2-1, with 8 bases lining up with TRBD1. Germline assignment: CDR1 SGHDT and CDR2 YYEEEE. The CDR3 sequence is 15 residues long. V was clipped by 4 bases and J by 8 bases; unmatched bases: 11. CDR3 region: CASSKRQGIGDEQFF. The CDR3 DNA follows: TGTGCCAGCAGCAAGAGACAGGGGATAGGGGATGAGCAGTTCTTC.

The J gene is TRBJ2-7, the V gene TRBV7-2; 7 nucleotides line up with TRBD2. Per the germline V gene, CDR1 is SGHTA and CDR2 is FQGNSA. The CDR3 has 13 residues. Unmatched junction bases numbered 3, after V lost 1 base and J lost 6 bases. The CDR3 bases are TGTGCCAGCAGCTTAGAAGCGGGGATCGAGCAGTACTTC. This gives the protein CASSLEAGIEQYF.

The chain combines TRBV11-3 with TRBJ2-5, with 8 bases lining up with TRBD1. V shed 2 bases and J 5 bases; nucleotides not matched to a gene: 10. The CDR3 is 16 amino acids. In germline, CDR1 is SGHNT, CDR2 YENEEA. CDR3 amino acids: CASSLTGQGGGETQYF. The CDR3 nucleotides are TGTGCCAGCAGCTTAACAGGACAGGGCGGAGGGGAGACCCAGTACTTC.

This sequence joins TRBV13 and TRBJ2-7; the match to TRBD1 covers 8 bases. V gave up 5 bases and J gave up 4 bases; unmatched junction bases: 7. CDR1 and CDR2 from the germline V gene are PRHDT and FYEKMQ (reference sequence). There are 14 residues in the CDR3. CDR3 nucleotides: TGTGCCAGCAGCACTAGGACAGGGAGGTACGAGCAGTACTTC. It translates to CASSTRTGRYEQYF. Variable domain in full (rest from reference TRBV13 and TRBJ2-7): AAGVIQSPRHLIKEKRETATLKCYPIPRHDTVYWYQQGPGQDPQFLISFYEKMQSDKGSIPDRFSAQQFSDYHSELNMSSLELGDSALYFCASSTRTGRYEQYFGPGTRLTVT.

This clone was counted only a few times. The chain couples TRBV7-2 to TRBJ2-1; D perhaps matches TRBD2 (5 bases). This CDR3 is built from 14 residues. Between the trimmed V and J ends, which lost 0 bases and 6 bases, there was a span of 9 bases. CDR1 and CDR2 (germline): SGHTA, FQGNSA. CDR3 sequence: CASSLAQRTNEQFF. DNA of the CDR3: TGTGCCAGCAGCTTAGCCCAGCGGACCAATGAGCAGTTCTTC.

The rearrangement links TRBV5-5 to TRBJ2-7, with 7 bases aligning to TRBD2. V was clipped by 1 base and J by 5 bases; unmatched bases: 15. CDR3 length: 17 amino acids. From germline, CDR1 is SGHKS and CDR2 YYEKEE (reference sequence). CDR3 sequence (DNA): TGTGCCAGCAGCTTGTCGTATAGGTCGAGCGGGAACAACGAGCAGTACTTC. The encoded protein is CASSLSYRSSGNNEQYF.

V usage is TRBV28 and J usage is TRBJ2-1, with 10 nucleotides matching TRBD2. The CDR3 has 14 residues. V dropped 8 bases and J dropped 7; count of bases not matched to a gene: 8. Looked up from germline, CDR1 is MDHEN and CDR2 is SYDVKM. The CDR3 DNA reads as TGTGCCAGCCTTGGGGGACTAGCGAGAAATGAGCAGTTCTTC. Translated: CASLGGLARNEQFF.

The V call is TRBV7-2, the J call TRBJ1-3; D possibly corresponds to TRBD1 (6 bases). V was clipped by 5 bases and J by 5 bases, with 13 bases between them. This CDR3 spans 14 amino acids. Germline V lookup: CDR1 SGHTA, CDR2 FQGNSA. DNA of the CDR3: TGTGCCAGCAGCCCAAGCAGGGGCAGAAACACCATATATTTT. This translates into CASSPSRGRNTIYF.

The CDR3 is CASSALAGPYEQYF. The CDR3 coding sequence is TGTGCCAGCAGTGCTTTAGCGGGGCCCTACGAGCAGTACTTC. The chain uses TRBV25-1 and TRBJ2-7, with 8 bases aligning to TRBD2. The germline V gene has CDR1 MGHDK and CDR2 SYGVNS. This CDR3 comprises 14 residues. V lost 4 bases and J lost 2; bases outside the gene matches: 4.

The gene calls are TRBV19 and TRBJ1-1; D gene ambiguous. V gave up 5 bases and J gave up 1 base, with 5 bases separating them. Germline CDR1 reads LNHDA; CDR2 reads SQIVND (reference sequence). CDR3 length: 12 amino acids. The DNA for the CDR3 is TGTGCCAGTAGTGAGCCGAACACTGAAGCTTTCTTT. Its translation: CASSEPNTEAFF.

The V and J genes are TRBV14 and TRBJ2-5; 8 bases are a match to TRBD1. The V gene end was trimmed by 3 bases and the J gene end by 7 bases; junction bases not matched to a gene: 22. Germline CDR1 SGHDN, CDR2 FVKESK. The CDR3 length is 19 residues. CDR3 coding DNA: TGTGCCAGCAGCCAGTACGGAGATCTTGGACAGGGATCATTCGGGACCCAGTACTTC. This translates into CASSQYGDLGQGSFGTQYF.

This clone turned up a few times. The chain carries TRBV6-6 and TRBJ1-4; tentatively, D is TRBD1 (5 bases). Trimming stripped 6 bases from V and 5 bases from J, with 13 bases between. The CDR3 spans 14 residues. Germline V gene lookup returns CDR1 MNHNY and CDR2 SVGAGI (reference sequence). CDR3 DNA sequence: TGTGCCAGCAGAGCGGGGCCGGGGAATGAAAAACTGTTTTTT. Its protein is CASRAGPGNEKLFF.

This clone was recorded only once. The chain uses TRBV5-1 and TRBJ2-3; 8 bases map to TRBD2. From germline, CDR1 is SGHRS and CDR2 YFSETQ. J lost 8 bases, V lost 0 bases, and 14 bases had no gene match. The CDR3 spans 17 residues. The CDR3 coding sequence is TGCGCCAGCAGCTTGGGATTTTGCGGGGGGAAAGGAGGTACGCAGTATTTT. Protein sequence: CASSLGFCGGKGGTQYF.

This clone is labeled medium-sized. The CDR3 region is CASSSTDRGKMNTEAFF. DNA for the CDR3: TGTGCCAGCAGCTCCACGGACAGGGGTAAGATGAACACTGAAGCTTTCTTT. The chain employs TRBV7-9 and TRBJ1-1, with 9 bases fitting TRBD1. Per the germline V gene, CDR1 is SEHNR and CDR2 is FQNEAQ (reference sequence). The CDR3 runs to 17 residues. With 4 bases clipped from V and 0 bases from J, the junction kept 9 bases outside the gene matches.

This clone was seen a handful of times. At one of its ends the junction is not consistent with the germline gene, which may arise from a read error. In DNA, the CDR3 is TGTGCCAGCGGGAACAGGGAATTCCCTTTC. This codes for CASGNREFPF. The rearrangement links TRBV28 to TRBJ2-7; D might be TRBD1 (6 bases). CDR1 and CDR2 from the germline V gene are MDHEN and SYDVKM. The CDR3 has 10 residues. The entire variable domain, with the rest obtained from reference TRBV28 and TRBJ2-7, is as follows: DVKVTQSSRYLVKRTGEKVFLECVQDMDHENMFWYRQDPGLGLRLIYFSYDVKMKEKGDIPEGYSVSREKKERFSLILESASTNQTSMYLCASGNREFPFGPGTRLTVT.

The V call is TRBV9, the J call TRBJ1-1; 7 nucleotides match TRBD1. V lost 4 bases, J lost 5 bases, and 11 bases stayed unmatched. CDR3 length: 15 residues. Per the germline V gene, CDR1 is SGDLS and CDR2 is YYNGEE. The CDR3 DNA is TGTGCCAGCAGCCCACGGACAGGAATCAGGACTGAAGCTTTCTTT. It codes for CASSPRTGIRTEAFF.

V is TRBV19 and J is TRBJ1-5, with TRBD1 matching 7 bases. CDR3 length: 14 residues. With 7 bases clipped from V and 4 bases from J, the junction kept 7 bases outside the gene matches. Germline CDR1 and CDR2: LNHDA and SQIVND (reference sequence). The CDR3 here is CASNPGQPNQPQHF. CDR3 DNA: TGTGCCAGTAACCCGGGACAGCCAAATCAGCCCCAGCATTTT.